A single sample gave rise to the 10 T cell receptor beta chains below, sequenced in a study of T cell responses to AZD1222 COVID-19 vaccine. Some clones are missing from TCRdb's copy, which holds only in-frame ones; the method was immunoSEQ multiplex PCR. The sample lists 150,000 to 200,000 clones, approximately 92% occurring once. The sequencing here drew on peripheral blood, taken 28 days after the second dose of the MenACWY control vaccine. These receptors originate from an adult who received the MenACWY meningococcal vaccine as a control.

This rearrangement joins TRBV6-5 to TRBJ1-4; TRBD1 aligns across 9 bases. CDR1 and CDR2 (germline): MNHEY, SVGAGI. Unmatched junction bases numbered 7, after V lost 6 bases and J lost 8 bases. The CDR3 has 14 residues. In DNA form, the CDR3 reads TGTGCCAGCAGCCTCGGGACAGGGTTGGAAAAACTGTTTTTT. It encodes CASSLGTGLEKLFF.

The chain recombines TRBV27 with TRBJ1-1, with D possibly matching TRBD1 (5 bases). Per germline, CDR1 MNHEY and CDR2 SMNVEV (reference sequence). The CDR3 is 12 amino acids. V lost 8 bases and J 2 bases, leaving 9 bases between the germline ends. The CDR3 DNA follows: TGTGCCAGCTCAGGGAAAAACACTGAAGCTTTCTTT. Translation: CASSGKNTEAFF.

This chain connects TRBV4-2 to TRBJ2-7; D uncertain. V was shortened by 4 bases and J by 3 bases, with 28 bases between the two germline ends. Germline loops: CDR1 LGHNA, CDR2 YNFKEQ. CDR3 length equals 19 residues. Written as DNA, the CDR3 is TGTGCCAGCAGCCCCCGATCGGACGCGTCGAACTCCGCGCTCTACGAGCAGTACTTC. As protein: CASSPRSDASNSALYEQYF.

The V call is TRBV7-2, the J call TRBJ1-4, with a tentative D call TRBD1 (5 bases). Trimming removed 5 bases at V and 0 bases at J, with 13 bases between. Per the germline V gene, CDR1 is SGHTA and CDR2 is FQGNSA. The CDR3 is 16 amino acids. The CDR3 reads CASSLRGGATNEKLFF. In nucleotides, the CDR3 is TGTGCCAGCAGCCTGAGGGGAGGGGCAACTAATGAAAAACTGTTTTTT.

The chain couples TRBV29-1 to TRBJ1-1; D possibly corresponds to TRBD1 (6 bases). From germline, CDR1 is SQVTM and CDR2 ANQGSEA. The V and J ends lost 4 bases and 4 bases respectively, with 10 bases between them. The CDR3 is made up of 12 amino acids. In DNA form, the CDR3 reads TGCAGCGTTGTGGGGGGCCTCACTGAAGCTTTCTTT. Translating gives CSVVGGLTEAFF. The complete variable domain, with remaining parts taken from reference TRBV29-1 and TRBJ1-1, reads SAVISQKPSRDICQRGTSLTIQCQVDSQVTMMFWYRQQPGQSLTLIATANQGSEATYESGFVIDKFPISRPNLTFSTLTVSNMSPEDSSIYLCSVVGGLTEAFFGQGTRLTVV.

The chain joins TRBV11-2 to TRBJ2-7; tentative D call: TRBD1 (5 bases). This CDR3 region has 14 residues. The V and J ends lost 3 bases and 9 bases respectively, with 18 bases between them. From germline, CDR1 is SGHAT and CDR2 FQNNGV. In DNA form, the CDR3 reads TGTGCCAGCAGCTTCTCAGGGCAGGGTCTGGGGCAGTACTTC. Its protein is CASSFSGQGLGQYF.

The V call is TRBV4-1, the J call TRBJ1-3; possible D gene TRBD1, 6 bases. Trimming left V 3 bases short and J 0 bases short, with 9 bases between. CDR3 size: 15 residues. Per germline, CDR1 MGHRA and CDR2 YSYEKL. CDR3 nucleotide sequence: TGCGCCAGCAGCCACCTGGACAGCTCTGGAAACACCATATATTTT. Protein product: CASSHLDSSGNTIYF.

The rearrangement uses TRBV7-2 and TRBJ2-1; TRBD2 agrees at 8 bases. The CDR3 runs to 14 residues. The V segment lost 5 bases and the J segment 8 bases; nucleotides outside the gene matches: 8. Germline V gene data show CDR1 as SGHTA and CDR2 as FQGNSA. For the CDR3, the DNA is TGTGCCAGCAGCCCCGGACTAGCCTCCGATGAGCAGTTCTTC. Translated: CASSPGLASDEQFF.

CDR3 DNA sequence: TGTGCCAGCAGTTACTCCGCCGGGGTTGCTAATGAAAAACTGTTTTTT. Translation gives CASSYSAGVANEKLFF. V and J are TRBV6-5 and TRBJ1-4; D unresolved. Per germline, CDR1 MNHEY and CDR2 SVGAGI. Trimming cost V 0 bases and J 3 bases, with 11 bases left between them. CDR3 length equals 16 residues.

This chain links TRBV30 with TRBJ2-3; the D is unclear. Per the germline V gene, CDR1 is GTSNPN and CDR2 is SVGIG (reference sequence). The V gene lost 4 bases and the J gene lost 2 bases, with 10 bases spanning the gap. The CDR3 sequence is 13 residues long. The CDR3 loop is CAWNRGTTDTQYF. The DNA of the CDR3 is TGTGCCTGGAACCGAGGAACCACAGATACGCAGTATTTT.